This T cell receptor (beta chain) was profiled in a study of T cells in Graves' hyperthyroidism and ophthalmopathy (dated 2019 in TCRdb). At the level of the whole study: Peripheral blood was collected at initial diagnosis, before any treatment. After sampling, hyperthyroidism patients received methimazole starting at 30 mg daily, and ophthalmopathy patients received high-dose intravenous methylprednisolone. The paper reports TCR Vbeta CDR3 sequencing of more than 120 peripheral blood samples: approximately 41 ophthalmopathy, fewer than 80 hyperthyroidism and around 17 progressor patients. To identify TCR V-J signatures that set the groups apart, the researchers used a discovery cohort of 100 patients, made up of fewer than 50 with Graves' ophthalmopathy and 57 with stable Graves' hyperthyroidism. Whether ophthalmopathy could be predicted prospectively was tested in an independent validation cohort made up of under 20 hyperthyroidism patients plus 17 patients who later progressed to ophthalmopathy. The study also compared thyroid tissue and blood T-cell repertoires from 5 to 7 Graves' hyperthyroidism patients. The roughly 91 discovery patients were randomly divided into training and test sets at a 7:3 ratio.

What the research found in general, with its limitations: No statistical method was used to set the sample size in advance, and investigators knew the group allocation. In validation, the model predicted progression to ophthalmopathy with around 71% sensitivity and around 72% specificity, a median of about six months before onset. In cross-validation, a model built on a 13 V-J signature told ophthalmopathy apart from stable hyperthyroidism with less than 90% sensitivity and approximately 84% specificity, and in testing the same model reached 80%/75%. Most expanded thyroid clonotypes (frequency above 0.001) were also detected in blood, suggesting blood repertoires may reflect thyroid immune responses.

The TCR beta CDR3 regions were amplified from the RNA transcripts. The TCR CDR3 was subjected to a first round of RT-PCR using the HTBI primer set and the Qiagen OneStep RT-PCR kit. Libraries were constructed in a second round of multiplex PCR, after which size selection and purification were carried out. The libraries were sequenced on an Illumina HiSeq2000 using paired-end 100 bp reads. The paper's data handling went like this. SOAPnuke was used to process the raw data, throwing out any read that contained adapters or uncalled bases, had a mean Phred below 15, or lacked an exact constant-primer or identifier match. High-quality paired reads were merged using COPE v1.2.5, and each unique nucleotide sequence was defined as a clonotype. MiTCR v1.1 was used to align the clonotypes against IMGT TRBV, TRBD and TRBJ reference segments. Only V-J combinations with frequency above 0.0001, covering about 99% of repertoires, were analysed. The TCS score was defined as F50 (clonal expansion) divided by E x V (chaos), with BLOSUM62-based TCRdist calculated between CDR3 peptides within each V-J. Welch's t-statistics and random forest reduced around 520 V-J features to under 15, which were used in a naive Bayes classifier (R e1071). The public reads were reprocessed in TCRdb via fastp at Q25 and MiXCR, keeping in-frame beta chains. Entries are consolidated by CDR3 protein sequence, retaining the most common genes and DNA. TCRdb, not the original authors, processed these V and J calls. A total of 450,000 to 650,000 distinct CDR3 sequences appear in this sample, 15% to 20% of them only once. The ten largest clones represent 17% of the sample.

Ophthalmopathy patients had moderately to severely active disease, Clinical Activity Score of at least 3, NOSPECS grade of at least 4, and duration under 3 months. Patients with uncontrolled infections, other autoimmune diseases, pregnancy or lactation were excluded. Diagnoses relied on clinical symptoms, serum thyroxine and TRAb, thyroid ultrasound and orbital computed tomography. Ficoll-Paque density gradient centrifugation was used to isolate PBMCs from 9.5 to 10 ml of fresh peripheral blood. Total RNA was extracted with Trizol reagent, and quality was checked on an Agilent 2100 Bioanalyzer. This clonotype was seen many times. Its specific antigen is unknown. Base qualities are not at hand, and no much larger clone is one base apart. This TCR derives from a woman aged 18 to 35 with Graves' ophthalmopathy. Sequencing used blood.

The CDR3 protein: CASRDSGQPQHF. The nucleotide sequence reads TGTGCCTCAAGGGACTCCGGGCAGCCCCAGCATTTT. Recombination linked TRBV30 to TRBJ1-5, with a weak D call of TRBD1 (5 bases match). The CDR3 contains 12 residues, cysteine and phenylalanine counted. The CDR3 DNA has 36 bases and is translated from base 1. The germline V gene (reference sequence) yields GTSNPN for CDR1 and SVGIG for CDR2. The junction shows trimming of 7 bases on V and 7 bases on J, plus 14 bases between the germline ends.